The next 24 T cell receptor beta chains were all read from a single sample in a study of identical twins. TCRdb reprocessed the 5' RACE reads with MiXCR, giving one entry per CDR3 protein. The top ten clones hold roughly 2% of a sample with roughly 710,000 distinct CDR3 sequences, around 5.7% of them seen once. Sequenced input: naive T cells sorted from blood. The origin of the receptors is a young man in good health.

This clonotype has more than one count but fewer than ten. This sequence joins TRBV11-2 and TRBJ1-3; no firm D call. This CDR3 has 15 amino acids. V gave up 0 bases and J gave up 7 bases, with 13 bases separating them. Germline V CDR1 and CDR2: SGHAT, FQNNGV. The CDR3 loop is CASSLDFGRVNTIYF. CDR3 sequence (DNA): TGTGCCAGCAGCTTAGATTTCGGCAGAGTGAACACCATATATTTT.

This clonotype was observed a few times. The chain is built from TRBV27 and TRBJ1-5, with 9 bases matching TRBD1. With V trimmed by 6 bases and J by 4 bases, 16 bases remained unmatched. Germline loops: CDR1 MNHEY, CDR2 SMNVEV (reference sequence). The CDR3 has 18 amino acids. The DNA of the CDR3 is TGTGCCAGCAGCGCCCAGCCGGGACAGGGCGGTTGGAATCAGCCCCAGCATTTT. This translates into CASSAQPGQGGWNQPQHF.

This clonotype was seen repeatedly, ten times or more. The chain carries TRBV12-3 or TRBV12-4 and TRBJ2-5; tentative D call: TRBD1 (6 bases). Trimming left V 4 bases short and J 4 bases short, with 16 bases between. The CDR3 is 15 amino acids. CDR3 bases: TGTGCCAGCAGTTCGACAGGCGGACTCACAGAGACCCAGTACTTC. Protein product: CASSSTGGLTETQYF.

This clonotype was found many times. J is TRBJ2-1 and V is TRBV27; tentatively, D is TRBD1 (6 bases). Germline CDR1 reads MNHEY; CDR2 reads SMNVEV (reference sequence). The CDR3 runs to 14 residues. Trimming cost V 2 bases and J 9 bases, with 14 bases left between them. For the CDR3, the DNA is TGTGCCAGCAGTTTAGGGACATCCTTTTCTGAGCAGTTCTTC. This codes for CASSLGTSFSEQFF.

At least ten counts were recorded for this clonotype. The CDR3 is CASSLQGPGNTIYF. CDR3 sequence (DNA): TGTGCCAGCAGCTTGCAGGGGCCTGGAAACACCATATATTTT. The chain has TRBV7-2 and TRBJ1-3; D perhaps matches TRBD1 (6 bases). Trimming removed 3 bases from V and 2 bases from J, with 8 bases in between. CDR3 size: 14 residues. CDR1 and CDR2 (germline): SGHTA, FQGNSA.

The CDR3 DNA sequence: TGCGCCAGCAGCTTTGGGCGGACCCAAGAGACCCAGTACTTC. Translated, it gives CASSFGRTQETQYF. The chain links TRBV5-1 to TRBJ2-5; no clear D gene. Germline V gives CDR1 SGHRS, CDR2 YFSETQ. The CDR3 totals 14 residues. Trimming stripped 2 bases from V and 1 base from J, with 9 bases between.

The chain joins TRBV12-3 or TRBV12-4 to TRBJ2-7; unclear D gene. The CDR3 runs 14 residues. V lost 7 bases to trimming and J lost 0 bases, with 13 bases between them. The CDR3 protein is CASTGLGPSYEQYF. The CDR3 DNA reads TGTGCCAGCACGGGCTTAGGTCCCTCCTACGAGCAGTACTTC.

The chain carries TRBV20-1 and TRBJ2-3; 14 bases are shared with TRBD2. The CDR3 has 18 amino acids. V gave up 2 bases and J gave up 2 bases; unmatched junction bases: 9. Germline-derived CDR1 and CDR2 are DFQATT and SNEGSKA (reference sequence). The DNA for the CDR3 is TGCAGTGCTAGACCGGGACTAGCGGGAGATTTCCCCACAGATACGCAGTATTTT. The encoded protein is CSARPGLAGDFPTDTQYF.

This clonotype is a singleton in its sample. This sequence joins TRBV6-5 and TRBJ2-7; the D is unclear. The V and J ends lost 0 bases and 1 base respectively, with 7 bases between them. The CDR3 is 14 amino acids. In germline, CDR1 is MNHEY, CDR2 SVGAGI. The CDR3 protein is CASSYSGHSYEQYV. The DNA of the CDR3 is TGTGCCAGCAGTTACTCGGGCCATTCCTACGAGCAGTACGTC.

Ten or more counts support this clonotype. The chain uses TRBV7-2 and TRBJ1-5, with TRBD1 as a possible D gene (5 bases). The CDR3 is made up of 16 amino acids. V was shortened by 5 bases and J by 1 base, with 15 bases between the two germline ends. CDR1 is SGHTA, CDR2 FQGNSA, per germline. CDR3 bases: TGTGCCAGCAGCCCGGGTATGGGACGGAGCAATCAGCCCCAGCATTTT. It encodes CASSPGMGRSNQPQHF.

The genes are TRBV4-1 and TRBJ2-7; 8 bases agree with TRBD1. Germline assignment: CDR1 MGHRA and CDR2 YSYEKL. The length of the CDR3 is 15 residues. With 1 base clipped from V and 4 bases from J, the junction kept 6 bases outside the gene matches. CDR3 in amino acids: CASSQGGGQGYEQYF. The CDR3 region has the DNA TGCGCCAGCAGCCAAGGGGGAGGACAGGGTTACGAGCAGTACTTC.

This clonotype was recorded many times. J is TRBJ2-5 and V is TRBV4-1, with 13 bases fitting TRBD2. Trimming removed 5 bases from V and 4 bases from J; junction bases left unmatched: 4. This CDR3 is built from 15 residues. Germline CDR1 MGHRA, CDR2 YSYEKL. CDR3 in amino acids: CASSTRTSGRETQYF. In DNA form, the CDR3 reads TGCGCCAGCAGCACCCGGACTAGCGGGAGAGAGACCCAGTACTTC.

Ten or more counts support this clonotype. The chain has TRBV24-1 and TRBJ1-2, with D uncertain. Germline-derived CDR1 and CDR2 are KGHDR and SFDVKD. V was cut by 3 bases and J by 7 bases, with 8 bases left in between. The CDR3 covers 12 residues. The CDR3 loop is CATSDPRRGYTF. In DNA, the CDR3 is TGTGCCACCAGTGATCCCCGGCGTGGCTACACCTTC.

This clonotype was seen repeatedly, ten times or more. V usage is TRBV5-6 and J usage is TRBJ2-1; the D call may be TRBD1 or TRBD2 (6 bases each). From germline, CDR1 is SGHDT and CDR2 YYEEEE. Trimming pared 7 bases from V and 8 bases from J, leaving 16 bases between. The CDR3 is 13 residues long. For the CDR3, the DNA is TGTGCCAGCGGATTAGGGGGGCTTTATGAGCAGTTCTTC. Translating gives CASGLGGLYEQFF. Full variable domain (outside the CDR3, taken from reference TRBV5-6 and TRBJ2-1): DAGVTQSPTHLIKTRGQQVTLRCSPKSGHDTVSWYQQALGQGPQFIFQYYEEEERQRGNFPDRFSGHQFPNYSSELNVNALLLGDSALYLCASGLGGLYEQFFGPGTRLTVL.

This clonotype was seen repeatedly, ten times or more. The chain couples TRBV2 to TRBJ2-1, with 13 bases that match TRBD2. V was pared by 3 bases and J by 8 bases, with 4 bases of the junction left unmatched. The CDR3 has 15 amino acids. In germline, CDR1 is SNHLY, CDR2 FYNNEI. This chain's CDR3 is CASSEGGLAGDEQFF. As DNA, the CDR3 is TGTGCCAGCAGTGAGGGTGGACTAGCGGGAGATGAGCAGTTCTTC.

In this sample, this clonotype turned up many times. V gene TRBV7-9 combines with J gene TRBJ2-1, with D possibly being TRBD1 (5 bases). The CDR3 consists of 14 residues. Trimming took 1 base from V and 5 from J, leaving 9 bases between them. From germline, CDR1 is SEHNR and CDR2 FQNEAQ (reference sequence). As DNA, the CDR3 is TGTGCCAGCAGCTTAGATTTGACAGACAATGAGCAGTTCTTC. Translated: CASSLDLTDNEQFF.

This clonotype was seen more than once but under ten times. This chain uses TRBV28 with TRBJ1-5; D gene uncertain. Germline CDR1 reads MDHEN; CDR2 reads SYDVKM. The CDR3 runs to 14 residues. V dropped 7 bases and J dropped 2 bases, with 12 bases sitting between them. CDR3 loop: CASTPGAGNQPQHF. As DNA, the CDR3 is TGTGCCAGCACCCCCGGTGCGGGCAATCAGCCCCAGCATTTT.

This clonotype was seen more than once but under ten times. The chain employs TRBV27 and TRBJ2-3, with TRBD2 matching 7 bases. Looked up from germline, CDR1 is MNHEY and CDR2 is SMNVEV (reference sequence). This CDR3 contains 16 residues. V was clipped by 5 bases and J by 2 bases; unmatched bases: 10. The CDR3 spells CASSPFVGGLTDTQYF. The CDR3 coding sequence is TGTGCCAGCAGTCCCTTTGTGGGAGGGCTCACAGATACGCAGTATTTT.

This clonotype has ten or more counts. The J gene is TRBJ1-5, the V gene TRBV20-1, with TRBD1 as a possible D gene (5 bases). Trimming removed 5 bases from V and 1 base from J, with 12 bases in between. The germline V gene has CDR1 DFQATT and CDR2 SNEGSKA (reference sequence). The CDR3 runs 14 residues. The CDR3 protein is CSAAKGRSNQPQHF. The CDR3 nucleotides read TGCAGTGCTGCCAAGGGGCGCAGCAATCAGCCCCAGCATTTT.

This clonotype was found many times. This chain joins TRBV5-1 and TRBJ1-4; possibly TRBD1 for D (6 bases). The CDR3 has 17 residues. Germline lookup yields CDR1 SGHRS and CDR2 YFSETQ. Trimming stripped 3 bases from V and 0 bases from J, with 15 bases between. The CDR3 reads CASSYKTGPATNEKLFF. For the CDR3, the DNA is TGCGCCAGCAGCTATAAGACAGGACCTGCAACTAATGAAAAACTGTTTTTT.

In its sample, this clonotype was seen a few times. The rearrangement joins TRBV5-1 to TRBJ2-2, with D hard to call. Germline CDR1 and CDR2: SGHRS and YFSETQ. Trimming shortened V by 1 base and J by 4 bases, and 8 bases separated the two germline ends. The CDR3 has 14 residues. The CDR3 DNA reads TGCGCCAGCAGCTTGATGGCTAGCACCGGGGAGCTGTTTTTT. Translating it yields CASSLMASTGELFF. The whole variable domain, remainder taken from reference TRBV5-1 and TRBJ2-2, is KAGVTQTPRYLIKTRGQQVTLSCSPISGHRSVSWYQQTPGQGLQFLFEYFSETQRNKGNFPGRFSGRQFSNSRSEMNVSTLELGDSALYLCASSLMASTGELFFGEGSRLTVL.

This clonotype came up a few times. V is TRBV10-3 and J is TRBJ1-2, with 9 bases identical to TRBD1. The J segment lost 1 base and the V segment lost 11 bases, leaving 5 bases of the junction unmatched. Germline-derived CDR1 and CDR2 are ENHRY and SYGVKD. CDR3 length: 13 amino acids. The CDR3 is CAVPGQGNYGYTF. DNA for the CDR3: TGTGCCGTTCCGGGACAGGGTAACTATGGCTACACCTTC.

CDR3 loop: CASSLGRPYEQYF. The CDR3 region has the DNA TGTGCCAGCAGCTTAGGGCGGCCCTACGAGCAGTACTTC. The rearrangement uses TRBV7-2 and TRBJ2-7; D is unclear. CDR1 SGHTA and CDR2 FQGNSA come from the germline V gene. The V and J ends lost 1 base and 2 bases respectively, with 6 bases between them. The CDR3 sequence is 13 residues long.

CDR3 DNA: TGTGCCAGCAGTCAGGCGGGAGTAGTCAATGAGCAGTTCTTC. It translates to CASSQAGVVNEQFF. The V gene is TRBV12-3 or TRBV12-4, the J gene TRBJ2-1; 7 nucleotides agree with TRBD2. Trimming removed 5 bases from V and 6 bases from J; junction bases left unmatched: 7. There are 14 residues in the CDR3.